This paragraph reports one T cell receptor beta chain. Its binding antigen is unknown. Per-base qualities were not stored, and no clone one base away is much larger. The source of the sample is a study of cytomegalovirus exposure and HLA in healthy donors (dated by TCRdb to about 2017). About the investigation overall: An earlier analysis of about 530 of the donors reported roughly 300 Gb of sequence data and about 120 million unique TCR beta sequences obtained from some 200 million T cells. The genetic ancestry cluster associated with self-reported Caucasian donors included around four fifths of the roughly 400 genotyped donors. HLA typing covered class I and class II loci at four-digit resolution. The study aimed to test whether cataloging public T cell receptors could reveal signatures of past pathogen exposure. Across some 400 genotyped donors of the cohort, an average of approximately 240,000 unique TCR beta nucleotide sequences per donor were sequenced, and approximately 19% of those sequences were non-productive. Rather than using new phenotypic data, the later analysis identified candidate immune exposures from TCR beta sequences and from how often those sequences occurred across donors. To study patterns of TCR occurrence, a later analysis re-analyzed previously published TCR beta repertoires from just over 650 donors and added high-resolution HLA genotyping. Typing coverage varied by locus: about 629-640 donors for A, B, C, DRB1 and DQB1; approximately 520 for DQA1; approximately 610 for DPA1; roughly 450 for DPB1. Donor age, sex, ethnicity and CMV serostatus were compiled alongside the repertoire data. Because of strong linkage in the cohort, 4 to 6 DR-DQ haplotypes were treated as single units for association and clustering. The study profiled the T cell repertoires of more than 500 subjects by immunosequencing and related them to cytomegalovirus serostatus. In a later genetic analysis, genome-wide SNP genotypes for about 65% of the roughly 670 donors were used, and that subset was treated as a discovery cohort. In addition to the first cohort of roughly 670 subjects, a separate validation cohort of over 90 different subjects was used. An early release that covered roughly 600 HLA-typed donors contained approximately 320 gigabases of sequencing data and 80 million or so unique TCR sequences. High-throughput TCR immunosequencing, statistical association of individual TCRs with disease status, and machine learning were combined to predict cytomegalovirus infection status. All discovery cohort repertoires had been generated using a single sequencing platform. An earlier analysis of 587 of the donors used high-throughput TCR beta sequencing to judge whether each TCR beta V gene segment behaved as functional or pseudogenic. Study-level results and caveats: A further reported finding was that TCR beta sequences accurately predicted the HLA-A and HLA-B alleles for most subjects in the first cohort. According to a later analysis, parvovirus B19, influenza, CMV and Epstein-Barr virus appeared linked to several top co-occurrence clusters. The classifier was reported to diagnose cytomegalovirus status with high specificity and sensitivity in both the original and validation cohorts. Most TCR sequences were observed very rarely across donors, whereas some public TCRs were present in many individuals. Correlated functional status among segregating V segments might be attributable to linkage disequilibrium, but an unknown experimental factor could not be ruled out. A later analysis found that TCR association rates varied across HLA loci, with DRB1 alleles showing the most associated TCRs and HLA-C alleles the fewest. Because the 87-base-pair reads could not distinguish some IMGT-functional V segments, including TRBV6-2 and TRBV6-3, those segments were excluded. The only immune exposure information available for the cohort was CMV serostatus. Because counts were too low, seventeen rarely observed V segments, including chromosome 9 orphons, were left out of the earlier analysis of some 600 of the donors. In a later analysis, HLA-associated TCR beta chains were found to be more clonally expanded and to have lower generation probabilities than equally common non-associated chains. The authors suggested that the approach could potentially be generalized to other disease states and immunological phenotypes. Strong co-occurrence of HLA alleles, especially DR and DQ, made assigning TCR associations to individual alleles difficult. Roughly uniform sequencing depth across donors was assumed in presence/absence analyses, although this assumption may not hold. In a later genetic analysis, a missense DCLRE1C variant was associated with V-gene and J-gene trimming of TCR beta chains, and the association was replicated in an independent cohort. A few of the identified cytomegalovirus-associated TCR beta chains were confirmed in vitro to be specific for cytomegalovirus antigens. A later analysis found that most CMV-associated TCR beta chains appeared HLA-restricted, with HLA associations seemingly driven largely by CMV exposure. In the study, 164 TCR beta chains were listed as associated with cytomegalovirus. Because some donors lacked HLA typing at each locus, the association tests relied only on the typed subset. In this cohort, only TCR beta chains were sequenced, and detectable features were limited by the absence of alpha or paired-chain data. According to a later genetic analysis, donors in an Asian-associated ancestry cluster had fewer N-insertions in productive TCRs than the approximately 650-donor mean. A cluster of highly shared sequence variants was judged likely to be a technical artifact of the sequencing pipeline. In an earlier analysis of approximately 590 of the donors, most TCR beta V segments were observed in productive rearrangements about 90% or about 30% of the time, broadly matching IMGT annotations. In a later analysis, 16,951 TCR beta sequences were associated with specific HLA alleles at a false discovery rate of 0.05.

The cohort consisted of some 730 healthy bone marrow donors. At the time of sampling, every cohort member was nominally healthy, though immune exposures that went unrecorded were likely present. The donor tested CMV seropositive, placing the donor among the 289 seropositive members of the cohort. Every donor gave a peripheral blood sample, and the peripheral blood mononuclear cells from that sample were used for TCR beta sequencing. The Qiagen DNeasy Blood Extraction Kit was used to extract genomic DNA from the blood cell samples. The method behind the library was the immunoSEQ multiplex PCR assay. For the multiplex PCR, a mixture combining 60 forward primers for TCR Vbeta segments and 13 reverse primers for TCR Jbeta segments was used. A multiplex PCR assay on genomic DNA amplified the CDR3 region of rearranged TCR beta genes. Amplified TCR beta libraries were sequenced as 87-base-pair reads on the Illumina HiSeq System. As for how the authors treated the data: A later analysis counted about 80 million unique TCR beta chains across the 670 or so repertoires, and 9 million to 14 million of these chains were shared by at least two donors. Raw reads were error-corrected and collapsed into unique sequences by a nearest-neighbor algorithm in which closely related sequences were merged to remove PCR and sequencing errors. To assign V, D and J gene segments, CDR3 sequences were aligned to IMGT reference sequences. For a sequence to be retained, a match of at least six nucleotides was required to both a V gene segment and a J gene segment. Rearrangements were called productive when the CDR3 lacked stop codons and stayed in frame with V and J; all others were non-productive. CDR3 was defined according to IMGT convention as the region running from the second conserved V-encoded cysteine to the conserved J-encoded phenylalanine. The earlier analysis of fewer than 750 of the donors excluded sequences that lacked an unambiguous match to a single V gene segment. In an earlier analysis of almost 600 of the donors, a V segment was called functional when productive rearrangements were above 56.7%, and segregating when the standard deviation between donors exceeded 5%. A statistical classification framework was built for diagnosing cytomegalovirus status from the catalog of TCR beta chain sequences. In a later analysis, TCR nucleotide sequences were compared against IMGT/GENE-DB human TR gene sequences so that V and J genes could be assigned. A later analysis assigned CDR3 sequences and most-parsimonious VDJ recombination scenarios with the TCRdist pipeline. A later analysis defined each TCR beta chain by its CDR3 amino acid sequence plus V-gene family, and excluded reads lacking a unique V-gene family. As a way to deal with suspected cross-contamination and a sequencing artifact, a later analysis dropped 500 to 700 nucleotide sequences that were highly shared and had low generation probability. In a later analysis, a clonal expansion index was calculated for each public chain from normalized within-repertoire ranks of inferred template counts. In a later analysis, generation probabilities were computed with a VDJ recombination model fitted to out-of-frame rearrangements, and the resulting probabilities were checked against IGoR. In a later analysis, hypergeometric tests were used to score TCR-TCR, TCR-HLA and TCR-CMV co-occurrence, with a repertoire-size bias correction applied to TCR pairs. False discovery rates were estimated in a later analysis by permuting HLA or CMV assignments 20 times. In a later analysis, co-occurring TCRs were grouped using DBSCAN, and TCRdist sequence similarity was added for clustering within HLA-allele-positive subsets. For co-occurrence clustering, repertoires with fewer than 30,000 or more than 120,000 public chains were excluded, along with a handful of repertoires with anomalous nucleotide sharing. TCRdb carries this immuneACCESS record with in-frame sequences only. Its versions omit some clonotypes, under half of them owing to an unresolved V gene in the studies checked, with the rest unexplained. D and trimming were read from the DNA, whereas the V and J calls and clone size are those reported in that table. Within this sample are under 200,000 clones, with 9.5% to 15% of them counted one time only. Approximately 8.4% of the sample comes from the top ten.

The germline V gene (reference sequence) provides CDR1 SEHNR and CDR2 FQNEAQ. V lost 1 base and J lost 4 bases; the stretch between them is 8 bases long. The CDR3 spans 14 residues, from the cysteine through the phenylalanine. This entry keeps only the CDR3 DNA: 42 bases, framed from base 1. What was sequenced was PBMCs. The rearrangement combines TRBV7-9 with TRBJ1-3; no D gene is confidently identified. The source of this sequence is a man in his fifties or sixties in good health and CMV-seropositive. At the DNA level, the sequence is TGTGCCAGCAGCTTAGGGAGTATGGGAAACACCATATATTTT. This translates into CASSLGSMGNTIYF.